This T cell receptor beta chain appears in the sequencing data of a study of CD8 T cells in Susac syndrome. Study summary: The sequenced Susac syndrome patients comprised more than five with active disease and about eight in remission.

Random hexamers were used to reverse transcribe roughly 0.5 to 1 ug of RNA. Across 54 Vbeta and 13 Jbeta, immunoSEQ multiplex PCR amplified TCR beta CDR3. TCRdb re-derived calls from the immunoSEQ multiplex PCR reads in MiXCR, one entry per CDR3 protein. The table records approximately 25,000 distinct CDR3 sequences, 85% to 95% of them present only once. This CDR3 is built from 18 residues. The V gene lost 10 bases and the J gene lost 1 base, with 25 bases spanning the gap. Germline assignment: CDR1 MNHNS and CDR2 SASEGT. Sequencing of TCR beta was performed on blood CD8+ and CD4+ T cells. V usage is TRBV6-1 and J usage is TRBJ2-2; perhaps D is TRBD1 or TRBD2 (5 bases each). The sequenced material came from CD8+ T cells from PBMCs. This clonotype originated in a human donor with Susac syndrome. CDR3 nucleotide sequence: TGTGCCATCGAGGAGGCCCGAGGGGCGGAGCTGAACACCGGGGAGCTGTTTTTT. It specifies CAIEEARGAELNTGELFF.